A single sample is the source of the 2 T cell receptor beta chains below, sequenced in a study of cytomegalovirus exposure and HLA in healthy donors. A multiplex PCR was run with 60 Vbeta primers and 13 Jbeta primers. The table came from immunoSEQ multiplex PCR; TCRdb's copy has only in-frame clones and leaves some out. The table records 180,000 or so clones, 75% to 90% of them present only once. Material: PBMCs. The receptors come from a woman in her fifties or sixties in good health and CMV-seropositive.

J is TRBJ2-7 and V is TRBV5-1, with 8 bases lining up with TRBD1. The V segment lost 0 bases and the J segment 5 bases; nucleotides outside the gene matches: 7. From germline, CDR1 is SGHRS and CDR2 YFSETQ. This CDR3 is 15 amino acids long. DNA for the CDR3: TGCGCCAGCAGCTTGGGGGGGAACAGGGGGGACGAGCAGTACTTC. Encoded protein: CASSLGGNRGDEQYF.

The chain has TRBV30 and TRBJ1-2, with D unresolved. In germline, CDR1 is GTSNPN, CDR2 SVGIG (reference sequence). Trimming removed 3 bases at V and 3 bases at J, with 11 bases between. The CDR3 contains 13 residues. For the CDR3, the DNA is TGTGCCTGGAGCCAACAGCAGTACTATGGCTACACCTTC. Its protein product is CAWSQQQYYGYTF.